These 6 T cell receptor beta chains originate from one sample sequenced in a study of T cell repertoires in cytomegalovirus infection. TCRdb fed the reads into MiXCR, producing one record per CDR3 protein. The profile covers just under 550,000 distinct CDR3 sequences, with about 30% appearing a single time and under 15% taken by the ten largest. Material for sequencing was PBMCs. Receptors originate from a human donor in good health (CMV status not recorded). Some clones in this sample may be carry-over from other donors' samples.

The rearrangement joins TRBV11-3 to TRBJ2-6, with TRBD1 as a possible D gene (5 bases). CDR1 and CDR2 (germline): SGHNT, YENEEA. The CDR3 consists of 16 residues. V dropped 5 bases and J dropped 4 bases, with 15 bases sitting between them. As DNA, the CDR3 is TGTGCCAGCAGCCAGGGCCAGGGTTTCGGGGCCAACGTCCTGACTTTC. Protein: CASSQGQGFGANVLTF.

The CDR3 protein is CASRPGYQRNNEQFF. CDR3 sequence (DNA): TGTGCCAGCAGACCGGGCTACCAGAGAAACAATGAGCAGTTCTTC. The V call is TRBV7-2, the J call TRBJ2-1; no reliable D call. The CDR3 sequence is 15 residues long. Trimming took 6 bases from V and 5 from J, leaving 17 bases between them. In germline, CDR1 is SGHTA, CDR2 FQGNSA.

This clonotype was counted between two and nine times. The rearrangement links TRBV11-3 to TRBJ1-2, with D hard to call. The V gene's germline CDR1 is SGHNT and CDR2 YENEEA. The CDR3 is made up of 13 amino acids. Trimming removed 5 bases at V and 2 bases at J, with 9 bases between. CDR3 DNA sequence: TGTGCCAGCAGCCCGATGCCCAACTATGGCTACACCTTC. It specifies CASSPMPNYGYTF.

This rearrangement joins TRBV7-9 to TRBJ2-3; a possible D gene is TRBD1 (6 bases). Between the trimmed V and J ends, which lost 1 base and 4 bases, there was a span of 12 bases. CDR1 is SEHNR and CDR2 is FQNEAQ in the germline V gene (reference sequence). This CDR3 is 15 amino acids long. CDR3 protein: CASSLVQGSADTQYF. CDR3 nucleotides: TGTGCCAGCAGCTTAGTGCAGGGGAGCGCAGATACGCAGTATTTT. The full variable domain, completed using reference TRBV7-9 and TRBJ2-3, is DTGVSQNPRHKITKRGQNVTFRCDPISEHNRLYWYRQTLGQGPEFLTYFQNEAQLEKSRLLSDRFSAERPKGSFSTLEIQRTEQGDSAMYLCASSLVQGSADTQYFGPGTRLTVL.

V gene TRBV7-2 combines with J gene TRBJ2-7; D is perhaps TRBD1 or TRBD2 (6 bases each). This CDR3 spans 15 amino acids. Germline CDR1 reads SGHTA; CDR2 reads FQGNSA. V shed 1 base and J shed 5 bases, with 15 bases lying between them. The CDR3 protein is CASSLVGGISDEQYV. The CDR3 DNA reads as TGTGCCAGCAGCTTAGTAGGGGGGATTAGCGACGAGCAGTACGTC.

The J gene is TRBJ2-1, the V gene TRBV7-2, with D tentatively TRBD1 (5 bases). Germline lookup yields CDR1 SGHTA and CDR2 FQGNSA. The length of the CDR3 is 17 residues. Trimming took off 1 base at V and 3 bases at J, with 16 bases between the two ends. CDR3 nucleotides: TGTGCCAGCAGCTTAGAGCCGCAGGGCGGCAGCTACAATGAGCAGTTCTTC. Translating it yields CASSLEPQGGSYNEQFF.